This T cell receptor beta chain was sequenced for a study of cytomegalovirus exposure and HLA in healthy donors. Across the study: Among roughly 190 million T cells, an earlier analysis found roughly 120 million unique TCR beta sequences.

The CDR3 covers 15 residues. Trimming shortened V by 6 bases and J by 4 bases, and 16 bases separated the two germline ends. The germline gives CDR1 MNHNY, CDR2 SVGAGI (reference sequence). The PCR contained 60 Vbeta and 13 Jbeta primers. The repertoire was sequenced with immunoSEQ multiplex PCR; TCRdb's copy has only in-frame clones and lacks some. The sample comprises around 200,000 clones, almost 80% of which are singletons, and 1.5% to 2% rests with the top ten. Material: PBMCs. The TCR was taken from a man aged 18 to 29 in good health and CMV-seronegative. V gene TRBV6-6 combines with J gene TRBJ2-1; TRBD2 is a possible D gene (6 bases). The CDR3 sequence: CASRFELATYNEQFF. CDR3 coding DNA: TGTGCCAGCAGGTTCGAACTAGCTACATACAATGAGCAGTTCTTC.